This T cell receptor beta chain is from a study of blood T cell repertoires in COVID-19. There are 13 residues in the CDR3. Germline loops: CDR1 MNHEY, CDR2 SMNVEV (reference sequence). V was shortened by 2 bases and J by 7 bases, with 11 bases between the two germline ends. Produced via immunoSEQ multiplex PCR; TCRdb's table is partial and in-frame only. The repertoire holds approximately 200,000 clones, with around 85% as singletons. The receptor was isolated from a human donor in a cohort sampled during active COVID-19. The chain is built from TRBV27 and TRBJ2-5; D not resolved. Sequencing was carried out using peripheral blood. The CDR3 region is CASSLGVLGTQYF. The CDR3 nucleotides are TGTGCCAGCAGTTTAGGTGTCCTAGGGACCCAGTACTTC.